Given below is one TCR beta chain in context. This sample stems from a study of patients and donors after allogeneic stem cell transplantation. TCRdb called the RT-PCR reads again in MiXCR, with one record for every CDR3 protein. The table has about 960,000 distinct CDR3 sequences, more than 15% seen once. The CDR3 has 17 amino acids. Germline lookup yields CDR1 LNHDA and CDR2 SQIVND (reference sequence). The V end was cut by 3 bases, the J end by 6 bases, with 21 bases between. The sequence was obtained from a human donor who was either an allogeneic HSCT recipient or a stem cell or donor lymphocyte infusion donor (not recorded which). It is not recorded whose cells these are; they may come from a transplant donor. Sequenced material: blood, either unsorted or a sorted T cell fraction (not recorded which). The chain employs TRBV19 and TRBJ1-5; TRBD1 is a possible D gene (6 bases). CDR3 coding DNA: TGTGCCAGTAGTATCCGGGACATCAGACGGGTCGGTCAGCCCCAGCATTTT. The encoded protein is CASSIRDIRRVGQPQHF. The variable domain in full, with the rest retrieved from reference TRBV19 and TRBJ1-5, is DGGITQSPKYLFRKEGQNVTLSCEQNLNHDAMYWYRQDPGQGLRLIYYSQIVNDFQKGDIAEGYSVSREKKESFPLTVTSAQKNPTAFYLCASSIRDIRRVGQPQHFGDGTRLSIL.